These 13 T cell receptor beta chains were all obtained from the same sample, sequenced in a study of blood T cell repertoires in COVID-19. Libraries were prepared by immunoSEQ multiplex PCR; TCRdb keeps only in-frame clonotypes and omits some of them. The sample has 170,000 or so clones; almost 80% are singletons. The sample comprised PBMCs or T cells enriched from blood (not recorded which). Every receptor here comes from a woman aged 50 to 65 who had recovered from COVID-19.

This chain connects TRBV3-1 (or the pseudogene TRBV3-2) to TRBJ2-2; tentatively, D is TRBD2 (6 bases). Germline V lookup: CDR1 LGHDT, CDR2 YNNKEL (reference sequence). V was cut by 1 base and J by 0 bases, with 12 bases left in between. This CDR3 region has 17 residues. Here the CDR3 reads CASSQAGERTNTGELFF. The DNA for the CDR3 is TGTGCCAGCAGCCAAGCGGGGGAGCGGACGAACACCGGGGAGCTGTTTTTT.

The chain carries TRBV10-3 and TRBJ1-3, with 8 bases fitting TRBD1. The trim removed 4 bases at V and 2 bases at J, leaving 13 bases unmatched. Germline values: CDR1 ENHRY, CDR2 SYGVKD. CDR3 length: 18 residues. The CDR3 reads CAISGSYSRTGTGNTIYF. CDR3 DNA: TGTGCCATCAGTGGATCCTACTCTAGGACAGGGACTGGAAACACCATATATTTT.

The CDR3 is CASSLGVLGRTDEQYF. CDR3 bases: TGCGCCAGCAGCTTGGGGGTTTTGGGGAGAACGGACGAGCAGTACTTC. The chain joins TRBV5-1 to TRBJ2-7, with a tentative D call TRBD2 (5 bases). Germline CDR1 is SGHRS and CDR2 is YFSETQ. Trimming removed 0 bases from V and 5 bases from J, with 18 bases in between. The CDR3 totals 16 residues.

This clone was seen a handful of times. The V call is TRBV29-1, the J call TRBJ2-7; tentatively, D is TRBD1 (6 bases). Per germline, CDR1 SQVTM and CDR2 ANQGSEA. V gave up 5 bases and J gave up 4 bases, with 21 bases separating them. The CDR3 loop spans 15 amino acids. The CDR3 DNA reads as TGCAGCGTTTTTAAACTACAGGGAAGGGAGTACGAGCAGTACTTC. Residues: CSVFKLQGREYEQYF.

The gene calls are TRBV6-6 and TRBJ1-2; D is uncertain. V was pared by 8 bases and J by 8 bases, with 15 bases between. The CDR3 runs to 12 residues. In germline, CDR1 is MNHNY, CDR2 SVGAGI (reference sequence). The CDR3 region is CASFSAENGYTF. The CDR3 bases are TGTGCCAGCTTTTCTGCGGAGAACGGCTACACCTTC.

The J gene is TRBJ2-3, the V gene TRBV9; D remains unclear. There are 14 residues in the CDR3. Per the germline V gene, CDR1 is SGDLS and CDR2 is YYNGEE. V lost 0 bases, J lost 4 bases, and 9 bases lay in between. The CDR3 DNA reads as TGTGCCAGCAGCGTAGCGAGCATTGCAGATACGCAGTATTTT. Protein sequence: CASSVASIADTQYF.

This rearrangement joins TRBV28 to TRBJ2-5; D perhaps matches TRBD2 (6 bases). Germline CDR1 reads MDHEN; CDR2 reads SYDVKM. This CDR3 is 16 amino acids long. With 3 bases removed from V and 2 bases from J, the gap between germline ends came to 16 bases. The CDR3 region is CASSFLLGRDQETQYF. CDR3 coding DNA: TGTGCCAGCAGTTTCCTTCTAGGGCGGGATCAAGAGACCCAGTACTTC. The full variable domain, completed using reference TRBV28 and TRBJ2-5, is DVKVTQSSRYLVKRTGEKVFLECVQDMDHENMFWYRQDPGLGLRLIYFSYDVKMKEKGDIPEGYSVSREKKERFSLILESASTNQTSMYLCASSFLLGRDQETQYFGPGTRLLVL.

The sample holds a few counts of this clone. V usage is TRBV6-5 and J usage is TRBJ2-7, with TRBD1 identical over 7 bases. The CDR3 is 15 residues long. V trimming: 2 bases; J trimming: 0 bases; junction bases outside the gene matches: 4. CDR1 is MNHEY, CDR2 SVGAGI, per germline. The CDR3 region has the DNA TGTGCCAGCAGTTACGGGGGACAGTTCTCCTACGAGCAGTACTTC. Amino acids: CASSYGGQFSYEQYF.

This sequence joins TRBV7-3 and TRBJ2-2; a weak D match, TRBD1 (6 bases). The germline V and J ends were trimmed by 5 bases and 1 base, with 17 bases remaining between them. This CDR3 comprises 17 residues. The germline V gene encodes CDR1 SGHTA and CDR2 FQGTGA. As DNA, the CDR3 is TGTGCCAGCAGCCCCCAACCGTTAGGGGGGAACACCGGGGAGCTGTTTTTT. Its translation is CASSPQPLGGNTGELFF. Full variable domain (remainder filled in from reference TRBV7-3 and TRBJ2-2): GAGVSQTPSNKVTEKGKYVELRCDPISGHTALYWYRQSLGQGPEFLIYFQGTGAADDSGLPNDRFFAVRPEGSVSTLKIQRTERGDSAVYLCASSPQPLGGNTGELFFGEGSRLTVL.

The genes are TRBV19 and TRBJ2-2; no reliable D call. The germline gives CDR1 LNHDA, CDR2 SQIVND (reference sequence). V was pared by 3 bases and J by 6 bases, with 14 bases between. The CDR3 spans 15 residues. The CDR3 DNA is TGTGCCAGTAGTATCCTAAAGAGAATCGCCGGGGAGCTGTTTTTT. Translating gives CASSILKRIAGELFF.

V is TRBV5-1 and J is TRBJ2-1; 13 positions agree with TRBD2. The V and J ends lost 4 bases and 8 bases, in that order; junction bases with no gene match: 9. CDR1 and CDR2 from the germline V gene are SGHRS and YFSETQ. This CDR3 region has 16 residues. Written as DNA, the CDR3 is TGCGCCAGCAGCGGAGCCGGGACTAGCGGGATATATGAGCAGTTCTTC. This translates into CASSGAGTSGIYEQFF.

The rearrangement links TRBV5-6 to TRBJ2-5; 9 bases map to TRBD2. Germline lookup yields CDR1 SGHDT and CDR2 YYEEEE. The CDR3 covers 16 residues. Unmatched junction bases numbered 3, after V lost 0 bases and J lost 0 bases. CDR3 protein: CASSLGIAGDQETQYF. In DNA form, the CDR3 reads TGTGCCAGCAGCTTGGGAATAGCGGGAGACCAAGAGACCCAGTACTTC.

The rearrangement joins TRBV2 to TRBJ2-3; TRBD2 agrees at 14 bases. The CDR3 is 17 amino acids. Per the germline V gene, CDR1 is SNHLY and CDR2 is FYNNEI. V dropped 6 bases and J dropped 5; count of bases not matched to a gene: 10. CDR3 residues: CASSPPSGLAGEDTQYF. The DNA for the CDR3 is TGTGCCAGCAGCCCCCCCTCGGGACTAGCGGGAGAAGATACGCAGTATTTT.